This T cell receptor beta chain is drawn from a study of T cell changes during pregnancy in multiple sclerosis (dated by TCRdb to the late 2010s). For context, the study as a whole: The study looked at changes in the T cell repertoire across pregnancy in women with multiple sclerosis.

The receptor library was made with the immunoSEQ multiplex PCR assay. TCRdb carries this immuneACCESS record with in-frame sequences only. Its versions omit some clonotypes, under half of them owing to an unresolved V gene in the studies checked, with the rest unexplained. Recorded for this sample are 25,000 to 35,000 clones; roughly 87% of them occurred a single time. Approximately 7.9% of the sample is held by the ten biggest clonotypes. This clone was recorded once. Its cognate antigen has yet to be identified. No base qualities exist here, and no much larger clone lies one base off it. CDR1 is given as SEHNR and CDR2 as FQNEAQ, both from the germline V gene (reference sequence). The CDR3 contains 14 residues, cysteine and phenylalanine counted. Only the CDR3 DNA stays, 42 bases, in frame from base 1. V lost 1 base and J lost 5 bases; the stretch between them is 11 bases long.

The specimen was CD8+ T cells from peripheral blood mononuclear cells, collected before pregnancy. The receptor's source is a female donor with multiple sclerosis, enrolled in a pregnancy study. The chain joins TRBV7-9 to TRBJ2-5; confidence is insufficient to name the D gene. The CDR3 sequence is CASSLDSPRETQYF. Read as DNA, the sequence is TGTGCCAGCAGCTTAGATTCCCCCCGGGAGACCCAGTACTTC. Supplemented by the reference TRBV7-9 and TRBJ2-5 proteins around the CDR3, the complete variable domain is DTGVSQNPRHKITKRGQNVTFRCDPISEHNRLYWYRQTLGQGPEFLTYFQNEAQLEKSRLLSDRFSAERPKGSFSTLEIQRTEQGDSAMYLCASSLDSPRETQYFGPGTRLLVL.